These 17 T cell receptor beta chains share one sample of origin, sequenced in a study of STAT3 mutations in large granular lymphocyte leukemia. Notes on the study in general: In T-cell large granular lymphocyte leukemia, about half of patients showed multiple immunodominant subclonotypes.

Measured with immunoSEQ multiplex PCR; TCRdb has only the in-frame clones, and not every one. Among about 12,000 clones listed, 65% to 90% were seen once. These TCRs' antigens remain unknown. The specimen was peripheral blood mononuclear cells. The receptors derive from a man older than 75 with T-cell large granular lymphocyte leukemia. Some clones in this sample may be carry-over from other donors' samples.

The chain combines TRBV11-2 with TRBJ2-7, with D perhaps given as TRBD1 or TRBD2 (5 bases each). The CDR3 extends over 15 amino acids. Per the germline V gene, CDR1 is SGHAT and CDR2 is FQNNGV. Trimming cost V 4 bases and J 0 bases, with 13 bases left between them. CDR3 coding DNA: TGTGCCAGCAGCTCCCCGAGGGGCAACTCCTACGAGCAGTACTTC. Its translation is CASSSPRGNSYEQYF.

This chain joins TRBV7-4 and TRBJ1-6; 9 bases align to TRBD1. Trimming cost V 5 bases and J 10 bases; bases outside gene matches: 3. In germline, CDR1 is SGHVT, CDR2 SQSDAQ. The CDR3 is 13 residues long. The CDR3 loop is CASSVGQGSPLHF. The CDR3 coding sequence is TGTGCCAGCAGCGTGGGACAGGGCTCACCCCTCCACTTT.

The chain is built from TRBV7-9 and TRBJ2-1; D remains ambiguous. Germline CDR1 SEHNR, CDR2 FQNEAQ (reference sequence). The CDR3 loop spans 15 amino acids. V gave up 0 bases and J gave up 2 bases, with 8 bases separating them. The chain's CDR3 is CASSLAAGTYNEQFF. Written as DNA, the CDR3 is TGTGCCAGCAGCTTAGCGGCAGGAACCTACAATGAGCAGTTCTTC.

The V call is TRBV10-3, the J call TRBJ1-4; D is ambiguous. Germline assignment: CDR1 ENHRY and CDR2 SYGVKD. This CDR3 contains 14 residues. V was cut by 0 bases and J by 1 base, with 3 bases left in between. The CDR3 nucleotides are TGTGCCATCAGTGAGTCGGAAACTAATGAAAAACTGTTTTTT. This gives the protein CAISESETNEKLFF.

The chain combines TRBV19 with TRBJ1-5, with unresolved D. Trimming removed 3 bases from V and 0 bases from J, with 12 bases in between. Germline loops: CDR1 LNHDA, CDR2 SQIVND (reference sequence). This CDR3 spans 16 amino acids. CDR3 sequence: CASSIGELYSNQPQHF. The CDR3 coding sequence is TGTGCCAGTAGTATTGGTGAGTTGTATAGCAATCAGCCCCAGCATTTT.

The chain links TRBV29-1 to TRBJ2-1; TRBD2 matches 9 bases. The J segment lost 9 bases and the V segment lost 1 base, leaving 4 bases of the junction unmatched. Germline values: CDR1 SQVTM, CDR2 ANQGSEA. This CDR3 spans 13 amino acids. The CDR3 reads CSVEGGGAVEQFF. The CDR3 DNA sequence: TGCAGCGTTGAAGGCGGGGGGGCCGTTGAGCAGTTCTTC.

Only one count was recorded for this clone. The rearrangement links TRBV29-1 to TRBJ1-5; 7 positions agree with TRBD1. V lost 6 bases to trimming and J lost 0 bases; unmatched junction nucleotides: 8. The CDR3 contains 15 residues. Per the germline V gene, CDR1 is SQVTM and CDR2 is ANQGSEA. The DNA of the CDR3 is TGCAGCGTCTCACAGGGGTTTGGTAGCAATCAGCCCCAGCATTTT. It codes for CSVSQGFGSNQPQHF.

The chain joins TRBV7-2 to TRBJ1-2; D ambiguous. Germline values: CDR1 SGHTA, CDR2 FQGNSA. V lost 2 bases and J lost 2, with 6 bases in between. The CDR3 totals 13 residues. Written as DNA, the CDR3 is TGTGCCAGCAGCTTACTTCTGAACTATGGCTACACCTTC. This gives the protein CASSLLLNYGYTF.

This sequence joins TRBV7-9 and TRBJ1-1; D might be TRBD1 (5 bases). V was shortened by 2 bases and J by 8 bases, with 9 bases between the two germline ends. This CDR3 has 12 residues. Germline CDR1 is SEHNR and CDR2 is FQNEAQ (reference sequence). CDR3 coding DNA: TGTGCCAGCAGCTTATCGGGACCCGAAGCTTTCTTT. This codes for CASSLSGPEAFF.

The CDR3 region is CASSLGNPQSYEQYF. In DNA form, the CDR3 reads TGTGCCAGCAGCTTAGGAAACCCGCAATCCTACGAGCAGTACTTC. The rearrangement joins TRBV7-2 to TRBJ2-7; D gene uncertain. Trimming took 1 base from V and 1 from J, leaving 11 bases between them. The germline V gene encodes CDR1 SGHTA and CDR2 FQGNSA. This CDR3 is 15 amino acids long.

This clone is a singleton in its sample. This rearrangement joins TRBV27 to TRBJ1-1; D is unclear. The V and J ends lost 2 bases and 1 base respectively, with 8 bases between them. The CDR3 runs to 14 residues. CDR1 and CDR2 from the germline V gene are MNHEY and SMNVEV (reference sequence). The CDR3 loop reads CASSLKSENTEAFF. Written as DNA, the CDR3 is TGTGCCAGCAGTTTAAAGTCCGAGAACACTGAAGCTTTCTTT.

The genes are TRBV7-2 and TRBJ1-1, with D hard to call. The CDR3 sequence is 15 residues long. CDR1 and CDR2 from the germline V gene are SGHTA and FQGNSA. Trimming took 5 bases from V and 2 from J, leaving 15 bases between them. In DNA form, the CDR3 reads TGTGCCAGCAGCCCCCTAGGACGGGAAAACACTGAAGCTTTCTTT. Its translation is CASSPLGRENTEAFF.

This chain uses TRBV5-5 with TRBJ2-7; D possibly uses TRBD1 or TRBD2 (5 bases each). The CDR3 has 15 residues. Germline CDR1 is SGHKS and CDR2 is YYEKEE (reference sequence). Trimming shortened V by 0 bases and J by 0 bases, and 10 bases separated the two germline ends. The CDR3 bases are TGTGCCAGCAGCTTGGGAGGGCAGGGCTCCTACGAGCAGTACTTC. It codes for CASSLGGQGSYEQYF.

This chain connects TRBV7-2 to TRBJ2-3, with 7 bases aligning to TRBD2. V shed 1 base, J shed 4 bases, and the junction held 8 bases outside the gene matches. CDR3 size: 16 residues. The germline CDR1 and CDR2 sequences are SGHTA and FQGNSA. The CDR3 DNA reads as TGTGCCAGCAGCTTAGTTGGCGGGGGTTTCCCAGATACGCAGTATTTT. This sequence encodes CASSLVGGGFPDTQYF.

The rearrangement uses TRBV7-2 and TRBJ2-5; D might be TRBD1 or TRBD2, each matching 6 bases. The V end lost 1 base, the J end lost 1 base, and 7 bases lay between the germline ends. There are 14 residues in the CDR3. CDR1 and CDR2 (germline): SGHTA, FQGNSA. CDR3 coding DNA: TGTGCCAGCAGCTTAGAGGGGGGCCAAGAGACCCAGTACTTC. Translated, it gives CASSLEGGQETQYF.

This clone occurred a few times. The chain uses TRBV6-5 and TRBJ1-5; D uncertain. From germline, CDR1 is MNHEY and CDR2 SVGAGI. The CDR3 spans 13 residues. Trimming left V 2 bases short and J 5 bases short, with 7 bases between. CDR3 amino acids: CASSYQQHQPQHF. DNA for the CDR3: TGTGCCAGCAGTTACCAGCAGCATCAGCCCCAGCATTTT.

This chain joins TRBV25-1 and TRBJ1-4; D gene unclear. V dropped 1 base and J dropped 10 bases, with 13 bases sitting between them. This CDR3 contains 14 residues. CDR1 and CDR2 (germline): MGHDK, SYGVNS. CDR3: CASSESVGMGKLFF. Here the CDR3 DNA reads TGTGCCAGCAGTGAATCGGTGGGTATGGGAAAACTGTTTTTT. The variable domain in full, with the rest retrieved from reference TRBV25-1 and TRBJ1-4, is EADIYQTPRYLVIGTGKKITLECSQTMGHDKMYWYQQDPGMELHLIHYSYGVNSTEKGDLSSESTVSRIRTEHFPLTLESARPSHTSQYLCASSESVGMGKLFFGSGTQLSVL.